Listed below are T cell receptor beta chains from one sample, sequenced in a study of blood T cell repertoires in COVID-19. Data came from immunoSEQ multiplex PCR; TCRdb stores just in-frame clones and leaves some out. Of 10,000 or so clones in the sample, about 85% were seen once. The specimen sequenced was peripheral blood. The receptors shown here come from a human donor in a cohort sampled during active COVID-19. CDR3s include the opening cysteine and the closing phenylalanine or tryptophan.

CDR3 length | J gene | V gene | CDR3 protein
14 | TRBJ1-6 | TRBV14 | CASSHRGLGSPLHF
14 | TRBJ1-2 | TRBV7-2 | CASSLSLSGYGYTF
12 | TRBJ2-7 | TRBV3-1/TRBV3-2 | CASSHSNYEQYF
15 | TRBJ2-1 | TRBV5-6 | CASSQPSGSHNEQFF
16 | TRBJ2-2 | TRBV19 | CASKRGGQGTTGELFF
15 | TRBJ1-1 | TRBV6-6 | CATQGMTSANTEAFF
16 | TRBJ1-4 | TRBV4-3 | CASSYRDRDPWEKLFF
15 | TRBJ1-5 | TRBV28 | CASSSRDREGQPQHF
14 | TRBJ2-3 | TRBV9 | CASSTAGGTDTQYF
14 | TRBJ1-2 | TRBV19 | CASSRTGSSYGYTF
15 | TRBJ2-3 | TRBV27 | CASRLQGSRTDTQYF
13 | TRBJ2-1 | TRBV19 | CASRVLAGGPTFF
14 | TRBJ2-7 | TRBV6-6 | CASSSKGGVYEQYF
15 | TRBJ2-1 | TRBV27 | CASSTGTSVNNEQFF
13 | TRBJ2-7 | TRBV20-1 | CSASGQGKAEQYF
16 | TRBJ2-5 | TRBV19 | CASSNGDRVREETQYF
17 | TRBJ1-4 | TRBV4-3 | CASSQGSRGTANEKLFF
16 | TRBJ2-1 | TRBV18 | CASSLNSGLSYNEQFF
14 | TRBJ2-7 | TRBV6-6 | CASSWDRVSYEQYF
16 | TRBJ1-6 | TRBV5-1 | CASRINPQGRNSPLHF
18 | TRBJ1-1 | TRBV27 | CASSTDLYWEGSDTEAFF
16 | TRBJ2-7 | TRBV5-1 | CASSLAIGLTIYEQYF
14 | TRBJ1-5 | TRBV7-9 | CASSLDGGRQPQHF
12 | TRBJ1-1 | TRBV2 | CASSYRGTEAFF
16 | TRBJ2-5 | TRBV4-1 | CASSQVPRTGEETQYF
16 | TRBJ1-3 | TRBV19 | CASSIARTGAGNTIYF
13 | TRBJ1-1 | TRBV11-2 | CASSGQGSTEAFF
13 | TRBJ1-5 | TRBV12-3/TRBV12-4 | CASSQGESQPQHF
14 | TRBJ2-7 | TRBV3-1/TRBV3-2 | CASSHPGTNYEQYF
16 | TRBJ1-1 | TRBV3-1/TRBV3-2 | CASSQRWEGSNTEAFF
13 | TRBJ2-5 | TRBV6-5 | CASSPGVRETQYF
16 | TRBJ1-5 | TRBV19 | CASSISDPGGNQPQHF
14 | TRBJ2-5 | TRBV19 | CASSSDRGTETQYF
14 | TRBJ2-7 | TRBV7-9 | CASSSSGSAYEQYF
16 | TRBJ2-1 | TRBV28 | CASSLLRLAGDNEQFF
15 | TRBJ2-1 | TRBV10-3 | CAISSGVSQVNEQFF
16 | TRBJ2-7 | TRBV4-1 | CASSRLQGLMDYEQYF
16 | TRBJ1-6 | TRBV18 | CASSPVWDRENSPLHF
16 | TRBJ2-3 | TRBV19 | CASSISTSGGANTQYF